This T cell receptor (beta chain) was sequenced in a study of blood T cell repertoires in COVID-19. About this clone itself: Other DNA sequences in the same sample also yield this CDR3.

In the original workflow: From reference gene primer amplification, estimates of nucleated cell counts were derived. Sequenced by immunoSEQ multiplex PCR; TCRdb stores in-frame clones only, minus some. V, J and clone size reflect that table, while D and trimming were determined from the DNA. This sample carries about 160,000 clones, approximately 88% of them seen once, and the ten largest clones take around 8.4%. The sequencing input was peripheral blood. This TCR was sampled from a woman older than 75 with active or convalescent COVID-19.

CDR3 sequence: CASSLDTGGYGYTF. CDR3 DNA sequence: TGCGCCAGCAGCTTGGATACAGGGGGCTACGGCTACACCTTC. The rearrangement uses TRBV5-1 and TRBJ1-2, with 9 positions matching TRBD1. Germline CDR1 reads SGHRS; CDR2 reads YFSETQ. The V and J ends lost 0 bases and 8 bases, in that order; junction bases with no gene match: 5. The CDR3 consists of 14 residues.